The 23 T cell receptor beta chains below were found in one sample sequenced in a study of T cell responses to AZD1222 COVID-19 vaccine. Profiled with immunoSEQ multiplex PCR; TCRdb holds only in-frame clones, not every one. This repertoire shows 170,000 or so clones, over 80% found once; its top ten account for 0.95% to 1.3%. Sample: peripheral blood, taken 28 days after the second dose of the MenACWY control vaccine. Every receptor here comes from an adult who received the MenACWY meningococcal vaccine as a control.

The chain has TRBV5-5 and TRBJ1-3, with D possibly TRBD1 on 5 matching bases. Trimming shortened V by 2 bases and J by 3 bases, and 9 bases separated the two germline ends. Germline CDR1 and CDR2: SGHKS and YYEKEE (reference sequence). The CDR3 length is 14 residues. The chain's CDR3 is CASSFQGGGNTIYF. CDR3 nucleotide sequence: TGTGCCAGCAGCTTTCAGGGTGGTGGAAACACCATATATTTT.

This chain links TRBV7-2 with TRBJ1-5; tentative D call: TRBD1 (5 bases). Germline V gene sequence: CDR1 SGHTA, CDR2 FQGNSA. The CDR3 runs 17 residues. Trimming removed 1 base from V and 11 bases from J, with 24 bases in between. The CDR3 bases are TGTGCCAGCAGCTTAGATGGGCGGGCAGTCCTCTCGGGGGCCCAGCATTTT. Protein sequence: CASSLDGRAVLSGAQHF. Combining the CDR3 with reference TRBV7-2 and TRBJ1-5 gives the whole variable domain GAGVSQSPSNKVTEKGKDVELRCDPISGHTALYWYRQSLGQGLEFLIYFQGNSAPDKSGLPSDRFSAERTGGSVSTLTIQRTQQEDSAVYLCASSLDGRAVLSGAQHFGDGTRLSIL.

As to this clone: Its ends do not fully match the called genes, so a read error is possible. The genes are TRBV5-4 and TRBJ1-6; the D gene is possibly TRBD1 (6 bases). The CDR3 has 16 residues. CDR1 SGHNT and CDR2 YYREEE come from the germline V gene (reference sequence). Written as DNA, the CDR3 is TGTGCCAGCAGTTTGGACAGTAGTACCAATAATTCACCCCTCCACTTT. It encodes CASSLDSSTNNSPLHF.

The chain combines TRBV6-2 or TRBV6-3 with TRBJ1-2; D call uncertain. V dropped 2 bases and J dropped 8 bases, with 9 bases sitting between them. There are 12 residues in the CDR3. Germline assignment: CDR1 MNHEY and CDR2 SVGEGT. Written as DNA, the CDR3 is TGTGCCAGCAGTTACGAAGGTTGGGGCTACACCTTC. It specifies CASSYEGWGYTF.

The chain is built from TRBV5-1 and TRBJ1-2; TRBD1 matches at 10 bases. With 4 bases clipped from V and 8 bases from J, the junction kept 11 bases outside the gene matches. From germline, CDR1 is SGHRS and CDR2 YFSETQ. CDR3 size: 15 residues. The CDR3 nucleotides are TGCGCCAGCAGCCCCGGTTCGGACAGGGGGGCAGGCTACACCTTC. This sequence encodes CASSPGSDRGAGYTF.

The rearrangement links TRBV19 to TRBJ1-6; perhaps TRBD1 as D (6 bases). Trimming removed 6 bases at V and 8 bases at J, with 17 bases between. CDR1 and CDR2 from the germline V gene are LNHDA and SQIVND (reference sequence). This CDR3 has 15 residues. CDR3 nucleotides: TGTGCCAGTAGGAGCGCACAGGGAGGGGATTCACCCCTCCACTTT. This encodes CASRSAQGGDSPLHF.

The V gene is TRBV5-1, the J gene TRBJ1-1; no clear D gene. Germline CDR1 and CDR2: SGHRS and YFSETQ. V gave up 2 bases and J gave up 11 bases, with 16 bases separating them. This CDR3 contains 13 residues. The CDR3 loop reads CASSFEGTPSAFF. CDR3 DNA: TGCGCCAGCAGCTTTGAGGGTACCCCCTCGGCTTTCTTT.

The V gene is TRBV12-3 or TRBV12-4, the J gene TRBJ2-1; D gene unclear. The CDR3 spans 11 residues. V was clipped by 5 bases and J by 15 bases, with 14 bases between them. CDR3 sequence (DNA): TGTGCCAGCAGTCGGGTCGGAAGAACGTTCTTC. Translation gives CASSRVGRTFF.

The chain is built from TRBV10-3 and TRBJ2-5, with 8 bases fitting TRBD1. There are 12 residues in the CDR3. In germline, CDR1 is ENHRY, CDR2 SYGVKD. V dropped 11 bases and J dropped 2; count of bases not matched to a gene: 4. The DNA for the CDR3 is TGTGCCCCAGGGGGCTGGCAAGAGACCCAGTACTTC. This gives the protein CAPGGWQETQYF.

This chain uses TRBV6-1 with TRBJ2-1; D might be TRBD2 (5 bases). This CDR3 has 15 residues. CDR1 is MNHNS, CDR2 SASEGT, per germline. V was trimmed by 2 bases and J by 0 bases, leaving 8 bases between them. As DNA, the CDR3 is TGTGCCAGCAGTGAACTGGGGAGCTCCTACAATGAGCAGTTCTTC. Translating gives CASSELGSSYNEQFF.

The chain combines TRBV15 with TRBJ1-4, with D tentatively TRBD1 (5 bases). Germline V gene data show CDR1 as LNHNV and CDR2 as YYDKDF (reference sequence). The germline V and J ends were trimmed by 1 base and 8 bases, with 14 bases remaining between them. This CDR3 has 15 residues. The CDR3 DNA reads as TGTGCCACCAGCAGAGCGGGCAGGGATGGGGAAAAACTGTTTTTT. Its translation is CATSRAGRDGEKLFF.

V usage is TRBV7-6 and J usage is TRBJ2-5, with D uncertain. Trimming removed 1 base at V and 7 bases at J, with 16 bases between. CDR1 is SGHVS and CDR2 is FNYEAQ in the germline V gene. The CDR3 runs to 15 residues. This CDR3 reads CASSLDGGAGLTQYF. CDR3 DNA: TGTGCCAGCAGCTTAGACGGCGGAGCCGGTCTGACCCAGTACTTC.

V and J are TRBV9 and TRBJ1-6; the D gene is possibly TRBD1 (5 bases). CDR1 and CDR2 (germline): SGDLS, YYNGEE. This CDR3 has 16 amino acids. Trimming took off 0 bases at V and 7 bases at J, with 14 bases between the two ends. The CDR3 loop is CASSVAGGAPNSPLHF. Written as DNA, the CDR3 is TGTGCCAGCAGCGTAGCGGGAGGGGCCCCAAATTCACCCCTCCACTTT.

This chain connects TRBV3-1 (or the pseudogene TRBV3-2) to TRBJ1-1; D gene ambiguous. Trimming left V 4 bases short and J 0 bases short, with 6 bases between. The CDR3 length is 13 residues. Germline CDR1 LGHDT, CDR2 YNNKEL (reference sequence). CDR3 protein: CASSPSLNTEAFF. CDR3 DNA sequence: TGTGCCAGCAGCCCCAGTTTGAACACTGAAGCTTTCTTT.

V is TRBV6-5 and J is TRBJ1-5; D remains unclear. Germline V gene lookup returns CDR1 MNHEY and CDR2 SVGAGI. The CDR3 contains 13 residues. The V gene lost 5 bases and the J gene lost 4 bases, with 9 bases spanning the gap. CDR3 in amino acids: CASSTKANQPQHF. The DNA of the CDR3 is TGTGCCAGCAGTACGAAGGCAAATCAGCCCCAGCATTTT.

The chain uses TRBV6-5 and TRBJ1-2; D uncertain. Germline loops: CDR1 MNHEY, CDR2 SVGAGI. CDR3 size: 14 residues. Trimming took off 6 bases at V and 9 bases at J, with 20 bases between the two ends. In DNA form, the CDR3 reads TGTGCCAGCAGGGGAACAGATCAATGGAAGCGCTACACCTTC. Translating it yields CASRGTDQWKRYTF.

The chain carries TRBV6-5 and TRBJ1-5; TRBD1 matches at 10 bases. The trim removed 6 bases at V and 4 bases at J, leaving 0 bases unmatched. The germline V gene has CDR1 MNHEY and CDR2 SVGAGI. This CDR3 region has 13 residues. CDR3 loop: CASRDRGNQPQHF. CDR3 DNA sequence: TGTGCCAGCAGGGACAGGGGGAATCAGCCCCAGCATTTT.

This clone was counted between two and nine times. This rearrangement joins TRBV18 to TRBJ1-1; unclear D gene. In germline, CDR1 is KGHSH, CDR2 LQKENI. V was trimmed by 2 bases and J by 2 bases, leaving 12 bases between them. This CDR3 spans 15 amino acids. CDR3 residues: CASSPTPPGNTEAFF. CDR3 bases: TGTGCCAGCTCACCAACCCCCCCGGGCAACACTGAAGCTTTCTTT.

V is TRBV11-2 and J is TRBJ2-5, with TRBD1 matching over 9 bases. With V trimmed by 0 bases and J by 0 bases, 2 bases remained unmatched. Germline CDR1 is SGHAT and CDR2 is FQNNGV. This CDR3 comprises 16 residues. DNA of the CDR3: TGTGCCAGCAGCTTAGAAGGACAGGGGTACCAAGAGACCCAGTACTTC. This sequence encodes CASSLEGQGYQETQYF.

CDR3 nucleotides: TGTGCCAGCAGTGATCGGACAGGGCAAGAGACCCAGTACTTC. Protein product: CASSDRTGQETQYF. The chain couples TRBV2 to TRBJ2-5; TRBD1 matches 8 bases. The germline V gene has CDR1 SNHLY and CDR2 FYNNEI. This CDR3 has 14 residues. The V and J ends lost 3 bases and 2 bases, in that order; junction bases with no gene match: 2. The full variable domain, completed using reference TRBV2 and TRBJ2-5, is EPEVTQTPSHQVTQMGQEVILRCVPISNHLYFYWYRQILGQKVEFLVSFYNNEISEKSEIFDDQFSVERPDGSNFTLKIRSTKLEDSAMYFCASSDRTGQETQYFGPGTRLLVL.

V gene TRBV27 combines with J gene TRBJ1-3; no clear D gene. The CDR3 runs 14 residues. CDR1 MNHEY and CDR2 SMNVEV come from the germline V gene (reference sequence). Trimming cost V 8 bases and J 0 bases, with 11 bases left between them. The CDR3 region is CASSAGFSGNTIYF. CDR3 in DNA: TGTGCCAGCTCTGCGGGGTTCTCTGGAAACACCATATATTTT.

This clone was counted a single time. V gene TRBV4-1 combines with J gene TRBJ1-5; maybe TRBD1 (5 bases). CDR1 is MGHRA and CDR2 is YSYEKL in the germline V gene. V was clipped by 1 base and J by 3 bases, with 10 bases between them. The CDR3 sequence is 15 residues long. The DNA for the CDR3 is TGCGCCAGCAGCCAAGGGGACGGTGACAATCAGCCCCAGCATTTT. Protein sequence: CASSQGDGDNQPQHF.

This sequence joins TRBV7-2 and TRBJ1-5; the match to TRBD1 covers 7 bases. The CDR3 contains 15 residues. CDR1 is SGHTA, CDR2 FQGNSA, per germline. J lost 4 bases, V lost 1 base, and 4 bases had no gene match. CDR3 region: CASSLVAGGNQPQHF. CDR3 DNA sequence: TGTGCCAGCAGCTTAGTGGCAGGGGGAAATCAGCCCCAGCATTTT.